The 21 T cell receptor beta chains reported below all come from one sample, sequenced in a study of blood T cell repertoires in COVID-19. Measured with immunoSEQ multiplex PCR; TCRdb has only the in-frame clones, and not every one. The sample yields fewer than 150,000 clones, over 65% seen once. The sample consisted of peripheral blood. The receptors stem from a woman aged 35 to 49 with acute or convalescent COVID-19.

The chain is built from TRBV7-2 and TRBJ2-7, with D possibly being TRBD1 (5 bases). Trimming shortened V by 8 bases and J by 4 bases, and 15 bases separated the two germline ends. This CDR3 spans 13 amino acids. In germline, CDR1 is SGHTA, CDR2 FQGNSA. CDR3 sequence reads: CASASQGAYEQYF. The CDR3 coding sequence is TGTGCCAGCGCCTCCCAAGGGGCTTACGAGCAGTACTTC.

The chain has TRBV5-4 and TRBJ1-2; D may be TRBD1 (5 bases). The CDR3 spans 13 residues. V was pared by 1 base and J by 8 bases, with 12 bases between. Germline V gene sequence: CDR1 SGHNT, CDR2 YYREEE (reference sequence). The DNA for the CDR3 is TGTGCCAGCAGCTTGAGGGGCCCTCCGGGCTACACCTTC. Translating gives CASSLRGPPGYTF.

The chain uses TRBV30 and TRBJ2-3; 9 bases match TRBD2. V was pared by 5 bases and J by 2 bases, with 2 bases of the junction left unmatched. The CDR3 runs to 13 residues. Germline loops: CDR1 GTSNPN, CDR2 SVGIG (reference sequence). The CDR3 loop is CAWAGLATDTQYF. For the CDR3, the DNA is TGTGCCTGGGCGGGACTAGCCACAGATACGCAGTATTTT.

This clone was seen once. The V call is TRBV7-9, the J call TRBJ1-2, with unresolved D. Trimming took off 5 bases at V and 7 bases at J, with 14 bases between the two ends. Germline CDR1 SEHNR, CDR2 FQNEAQ (reference sequence). The CDR3 extends over 13 amino acids. The CDR3 DNA reads as TGTGCCAGCAGCCCAGCAGAGGTGCGTGGCTACACCTTC. As protein: CASSPAEVRGYTF.

The CDR3 is CASSPTEAYGYTF. In DNA form, the CDR3 reads TGCGCCAGCAGCCCGACAGAAGCTTATGGCTACACCTTC. The chain has TRBV4-1 and TRBJ1-2, with D possibly being TRBD1 (5 bases). Germline V lookup: CDR1 MGHRA, CDR2 YSYEKL. Trimming left V 4 bases short and J 5 bases short, with 11 bases between. This CDR3 is built from 13 residues.

This chain links TRBV7-8 with TRBJ2-4; D tentatively reads TRBD1 or TRBD2 (5 bases each). Germline V gene sequence: CDR1 SGHVS, CDR2 FQNEAQ. CDR3 length: 16 residues. The ends were cut back, 5 bases at V and 1 base at J, with 15 bases in the middle. The CDR3: CASSRGSWGAKNIQYF. The CDR3 DNA sequence: TGTGCCAGCAGCAGAGGGAGCTGGGGCGCCAAAAACATTCAGTACTTC.

The chain uses TRBV6-2 or TRBV6-3 and TRBJ2-7; 8 bases line up with TRBD2. CDR1 is MNHEY, CDR2 SVGEGT, per germline. This CDR3 contains 14 residues. The junction had 7 bases not matched to a gene; V was cut back by 4 bases and J by 5 bases. The CDR3 spells CASSSLAGRDEQYF. Written as DNA, the CDR3 is TGTGCCAGCAGTTCCTTAGCGGGGAGGGACGAGCAGTACTTC.

CDR3 residues: CASSLGSGGPSYNEQFF. The CDR3 DNA reads as TGCGCCAGCAGCTTGGGTAGCGGGGGGCCCTCCTACAATGAGCAGTTCTTC. This rearrangement joins TRBV5-1 to TRBJ2-1; the match to TRBD2 covers 10 bases. Germline assignment: CDR1 SGHRS and CDR2 YFSETQ. The trim removed 0 bases at V and 0 bases at J, leaving 3 bases unmatched. The CDR3 has 17 amino acids.

The rearrangement joins TRBV20-1 to TRBJ2-5, with unresolved D. The ends were cut back, 6 bases at V and 4 bases at J, with 9 bases in the middle. Germline V gene sequence: CDR1 DFQATT, CDR2 SNEGSKA (reference sequence). The CDR3 is 11 residues long. In DNA, the CDR3 is TGCAGTGCCTGGGCTGGAGAGACCCAGTACTTC. Protein product: CSAWAGETQYF.

The chain joins TRBV5-4 to TRBJ2-1; 10 bases line up with TRBD2. This CDR3 has 12 amino acids. J lost 7 bases, V lost 9 bases, and 4 bases had no gene match. Germline V gene sequence: CDR1 SGHNT, CDR2 YYREEE (reference sequence). The CDR3 region is CATQRGGNEQFF. The CDR3 nucleotides read TGTGCCACCCAGCGGGGGGGAAATGAGCAGTTCTTC.

The V and J genes are TRBV7-2 and TRBJ2-3; 9 bases fit TRBD2. The CDR3 length is 14 residues. J was trimmed by 4 bases and V by 2 bases; bases with no gene match: 1. CDR1 and CDR2 from the germline V gene are SGHTA and FQGNSA. The CDR3 loop is CASSLRGGADTQYF. As DNA, the CDR3 is TGTGCCAGCAGCTTACGCGGGGGGGCAGATACGCAGTATTTT.

The V call is TRBV21-1, the J call TRBJ1-1; no DNA check was done on the table's D call, TRBD1. TRBV21-1 is a pseudogene segment. The CDR3 spans 19 residues. The CDR3 bases are TGTGCCAGCAGCGCAATCCCGGGCCCAGGGTTACCCCTCGGTACTGAAGCTTTCTTT. Translated, it gives CASSAIPGPGLPLGTEAFF.

V usage is TRBV7-2 and J usage is TRBJ1-1, with D uncertain. Deletions cut 2 bases from V and 2 bases from J, with 9 bases between. The CDR3 has 14 residues. CDR1 and CDR2 (germline): SGHTA, FQGNSA. The CDR3 sequence is CASSLTGFNTEAFF. CDR3 nucleotide sequence: TGTGCCAGCAGCTTAACGGGGTTTAACACTGAAGCTTTCTTT.

The V gene is TRBV3-1 (or the pseudogene TRBV3-2), the J gene TRBJ1-4; tentative D call: TRBD1 (5 bases). Trimming took 1 base from V and 10 from J, leaving 16 bases between them. The CDR3 consists of 15 residues. The germline CDR1 and CDR2 sequences are LGHDT and YNNKEL (reference sequence). CDR3 nucleotides: TGTGCCAGCAGCCAAGTGGGCAGAAAGCAGGGAAAACTGTTTTTT. Translated: CASSQVGRKQGKLFF.

The rearrangement uses TRBV9 and TRBJ1-4; D might be TRBD1 (5 bases). Per the germline V gene, CDR1 is SGDLS and CDR2 is YYNGEE. The CDR3 has 14 residues. The ends were cut back, 0 bases at V and 12 bases at J, with 15 bases in the middle. CDR3 DNA: TGTGCCAGCAGCGTAGGAGGGGACGGGGAGGAACTGTTTTTT. Translated, it gives CASSVGGDGEELFF.

The chain joins TRBV5-4 to TRBJ2-1; 10 nucleotides line up with TRBD2. V lost 6 bases and J lost 5; bases outside the gene matches: 14. The germline V gene encodes CDR1 SGHNT and CDR2 YYREEE (reference sequence). This CDR3 comprises 17 residues. The DNA for the CDR3 is TGTGCCAGCAATACAGCGGGGGGGCCAATAGTCCACAATGAGCAGTTCTTC. Translation: CASNTAGGPIVHNEQFF.

The table lists this clone with a count of one. V is TRBV5-1 and J is TRBJ1-1; 8 bases line up with TRBD1. The junction had 7 bases not matched to a gene; V was cut back by 4 bases and J by 8 bases. The CDR3 covers 13 residues. The germline V gene encodes CDR1 SGHRS and CDR2 YFSETQ. The CDR3 loop is CASSPGRTGEAFF. CDR3 sequence (DNA): TGCGCCAGCAGCCCCGGTAGGACAGGGGAAGCTTTCTTT.

The CDR3 region is CASSSKSNSPLHF. As DNA, the CDR3 is TGTGCCAGCAGTTCCAAATCTAATTCACCCCTCCACTTT. The chain uses TRBV6-5 and TRBJ1-6; no clear D gene. V was clipped by 4 bases and J by 6 bases, with 7 bases between them. The CDR3 runs to 13 residues. CDR1 and CDR2 from the germline V gene are MNHEY and SVGAGI.

This clone was seen a single time. J is TRBJ2-1 and V is TRBV30, with D possibly being TRBD1 (7 bases). CDR3 length: 13 amino acids. Trimming cost V 0 bases and J 12 bases, with 15 bases left between them. CDR1 GTSNPN and CDR2 SVGIG come from the germline V gene (reference sequence). The DNA for the CDR3 is TGTGCCTGGAGTGTCGGGTACCAGGGGGGGCAGTTCTTC. Translating gives CAWSVGYQGGQFF. Together with reference TRBV30 and TRBJ2-1, the CDR3 gives the full variable domain: SQTIHQWPATLVQPVGSPLSLECTVEGTSNPNLYWYRQAAGRGLQLLFYSVGIGQISSEVPQNLSASRPQDRQFILSSKKLLLSDSGFYLCAWSVGYQGGQFFGPGTRLTVL.

The CDR3 region is CASSRAGRNTEAFF. The CDR3 nucleotides are TGTGCCAGCAGCAGGGCCGGGAGGAACACTGAAGCTTTCTTT. The chain is built from TRBV3-1 (or the pseudogene TRBV3-2) and TRBJ1-1; D gene unclear. The V and J ends lost 5 bases and 1 base respectively, with 11 bases between them. Germline-derived CDR1 and CDR2 are LGHDT and YNNKEL (reference sequence). The length of the CDR3 is 14 residues.

This chain connects TRBV5-1 to TRBJ2-6, with D perhaps matching TRBD1 (5 bases). Trimming removed 6 bases at V and 0 bases at J, with 22 bases between. Germline CDR1 and CDR2: SGHRS and YFSETQ. The CDR3 runs to 19 residues. CDR3 DNA sequence: TGCGCCAGCACTCCCTCCTTGGCAGGGTATAGCTCTGGGGCCAACGTCCTGACTTTC. Its translation: CASTPSLAGYSSGANVLTF.